This T cell receptor beta chain was documented in a study of blood T cell repertoires in COVID-19. Overall study context: COVID-19 samples, acute and convalescent, were from the United States, Italy and Spain.

Seattle cases were enrolled at active infection and followed longitudinally. Using immunoSEQ multiplex PCR, the repertoire was profiled, and TCRdb retains in-frame clones only, with some absent. The sample has over 450,000 clones, 75% to 90% seen once. Germline V gene sequence: CDR1 SGHAT, CDR2 FQNNGV. This CDR3 spans 16 amino acids. V dropped 5 bases and J dropped 3; count of bases not matched to a gene: 11. The count of this clone is one. Sequencing was done on a sample of peripheral blood. This clonotype originated in a man in his late teens or twenties with COVID-19, enrolled during active disease. The V call is TRBV11-2, the J call TRBJ1-2; the match to TRBD1 covers 8 bases. The CDR3 sequence: CASSPPDRVSDYGYTF. The CDR3 bases are TGTGCCAGCAGCCCCCCGGACAGGGTTAGTGACTATGGCTACACCTTC.